The sample holds a few counts of the clone carrying this T cell receptor beta chain. Antigen: not known. This sample is drawn from a study of beta chain features in type 1 diabetes. The wider study: Age, gender, cell numbers and subset yield matched between patients and controls.

Expressed TCRB transcripts were sequenced because the isolated RNA had all been reverse transcribed beforehand. This table comes from immunoSEQ multiplex PCR, and its TCRdb copy is limited to in-frame clones, with some not included. The sample gives 450,000 to 550,000 clones, over 25% of which show up once; 0.05% to 0.065% is in the top ten. Overall study results and limits: Healthy donors had naive, central memory and Treg TCRB repertoires that appeared less similar than those seen among patients. Unsettled here was the matter of whether HLA type influences TCRB rearrangement.

This CDR3 contains 14 residues. The V and J ends lost 5 bases and 2 bases respectively, with 13 bases between them. In germline, CDR1 is SGHVS, CDR2 FNYEAQ. Each of the CD4+ naive, central memory, regulatory and stem cell-like memory populations was sorted via CD45RO/CCR7/CD25/CD127/CD95/CD27. This rearrangement joins TRBV7-6 to TRBJ2-7; no firm D call. The sequence was collected from a man between 18 and 29 years old in good health. The sample consisted of naive CD4+ T cells from blood. CDR3 protein: CASSKDIVAYEQYF. The CDR3 region has the DNA TGTGCCAGCAGCAAAGACATCGTTGCCTACGAGCAGTACTTC. Full variable domain (rest looked up from reference TRBV7-6 and TRBJ2-7): GAGVSQSPRYKVTKRGQDVALRCDPISGHVSLYWYRQALGQGPEFLTYFNYEAQQDKSGLPNDRFSAERPEGSISTLTIQRTEQRDSAMYRCASSKDIVAYEQYFGPGTRLTVT.